The TCR beta chain under discussion was sequenced for a study of T cells after yellow fever vaccination. Making TCR cDNA involved 5'RACE template switching, which added UMIs and a universal primer site. TCRdb re-called the 5' RACE reads through MiXCR, storing one row per CDR3 protein. Of some 150,000 distinct CDR3 sequences listed, around 9.3% were seen once; the top ten hold 35% to 40%. Germline V lookup: CDR1 SGHTA, CDR2 FQGNSA. The CDR3 runs to 14 residues. Trimming pared 1 base from V and 4 bases from J, leaving 10 bases between. The chain joins TRBV7-2 to TRBJ1-1; D possibly corresponds to TRBD1 (5 bases). Sample: CD8+ T cells sorted from PBMCs, taken 45 days after the yellow fever booster vaccination. The origin of this receptor is a man between 18 and 35 years old who received the YFV17D yellow fever vaccine. The chain's CDR3 is CASSLGGSVTEAFF. CDR3 in DNA: TGTGCCAGCAGCTTAGGGGGGTCGGTCACTGAAGCTTTCTTT.